This paragraph reports one TCR beta chain. This sample is drawn from a study of blood T cells in healthy people across ages. The use of a sample-barcoded 5' primer and a J-beta primer mix characterized a second PCR of about 6 to 12 cycles. TCRdb redid the calling of the 5' RACE reads with MiXCR, one entry per CDR3 protein. There are over 550,000 distinct CDR3 sequences in the sample; around 31% occur only once, and 15% to 17% lies in the top ten. Per germline, CDR1 SQVTM and CDR2 ANQGSEA. There are 11 residues in the CDR3. Sequencing input: blood. The chain uses TRBV29-1 and TRBJ2-5, with no clear D. Near its end, the DNA agrees better with TRBJ2-7, so the J call may be wrong. This receptor was identified in an elderly woman in good health. CDR3 sequence (DNA): TGCAGCGTTTTGGGGTCTCGCGAGCAGTACTTC. The encoded protein is CSVLGSREQYF.